These 12 T cell receptor beta chains originate from one sample sequenced in a study of cytomegalovirus exposure and HLA in healthy donors. Produced via immunoSEQ multiplex PCR; TCRdb's table is partial and in-frame only. The table has 59,000 or so clones, approximately 89% seen once. Material for sequencing was PBMCs. The receptors derive from a young woman in good health and CMV-seronegative.

Only one count was recorded for this clone. The CDR3 DNA follows: TGTGCCAGCAGATCCGGGACAGGGGGAAACATTCAGTACTTC. Residues: CASRSGTGGNIQYF. J is TRBJ2-4 and V is TRBV2, with 11 bases lining up with TRBD1. Germline V CDR1 and CDR2: SNHLY, FYNNEI. V shed 6 bases, J shed 6 bases, and the junction held 4 bases outside the gene matches. The CDR3 length is 14 residues.

The chain is built from TRBV20-1 and TRBJ2-7; D might be TRBD2 (6 bases). Trimming left V 6 bases short and J 2 bases short, with 8 bases between. The germline CDR1 and CDR2 sequences are DFQATT and SNEGSKA (reference sequence). The CDR3 sequence is 11 residues long. As DNA, the CDR3 is TGCAGTGCAGGCGGGACCTACGAGCAGTACTTC. Its translation: CSAGGTYEQYF.

This clone was picked up a small number of times. In nucleotides, the CDR3 is TGTGCCAGCAGCTTCGGACAGGGGGAAGGCTACACCTTC. This encodes CASSFGQGEGYTF. The V and J genes are TRBV7-8 and TRBJ1-2; 10 bases are shared with TRBD1. The CDR3 covers 13 residues. Looked up from germline, CDR1 is SGHVS and CDR2 is FQNEAQ. The J segment lost 8 bases and the V segment lost 3 bases, leaving 3 bases of the junction unmatched.

This sequence joins TRBV5-4 and TRBJ2-5, with D possibly TRBD1 on 5 matching bases. CDR3 length: 14 residues. CDR1 SGHNT and CDR2 YYREEE come from the germline V gene (reference sequence). V lost 1 base, J lost 1 base, and 8 bases lay in between. The CDR3 loop is CASSLRQFQETQYF. CDR3 DNA sequence: TGTGCCAGCAGCTTGAGACAGTTCCAAGAGACCCAGTACTTC.

The chain joins TRBV7-2 to TRBJ2-5, with TRBD2 matching over 9 bases. Losses at the gene ends were 1 base for V and 5 bases for J; bases not matched to a gene: 5. CDR1 SGHTA and CDR2 FQGNSA come from the germline V gene. This CDR3 contains 15 residues. The CDR3 here is CASSLGRGGLETQYF. In DNA, the CDR3 is TGTGCCAGCAGCTTAGGGCGGGGGGGCTTGGAGACCCAGTACTTC.

V usage is TRBV10-3 and J usage is TRBJ1-1; weak D call: TRBD1 (5 bases). CDR3 length equals 14 residues. The germline V gene encodes CDR1 ENHRY and CDR2 SYGVKD. V was cut by 3 bases and J by 4 bases, with 12 bases left in between. This chain's CDR3 is CAISDRQLSTEAFF. In DNA form, the CDR3 reads TGTGCCATCAGTGACAGACAGCTGAGCACTGAAGCTTTCTTT.

The chain recombines TRBV7-2 with TRBJ1-3; TRBD1 aligns across 7 bases. Germline loops: CDR1 SGHTA, CDR2 FQGNSA. This CDR3 is 14 amino acids long. V lost 5 bases to trimming and J lost 0 bases; unmatched junction nucleotides: 1. CDR3 region: CASSRTGSGNTIYF. Here the CDR3 DNA reads TGTGCCAGCAGCCGGACAGGCTCTGGAAACACCATATATTTT. Full variable domain (rest looked up from reference TRBV7-2 and TRBJ1-3): GAGVSQSPSNKVTEKGKDVELRCDPISGHTALYWYRQSLGQGLEFLIYFQGNSAPDKSGLPSDRFSAERTGGSVSTLTIQRTQQEDSAVYLCASSRTGSGNTIYFGEGSWLTVV.

The chain carries TRBV19 and TRBJ2-7, with 9 bases lining up with TRBD1. Trimming at V came to 5 bases and at J to 7 bases, leaving 6 bases not matched to a gene. The CDR3 runs to 13 residues. Germline assignment: CDR1 LNHDA and CDR2 SQIVND (reference sequence). The CDR3 sequence: CASSPGQGREQYF. CDR3 coding DNA: TGTGCCAGTAGTCCGGGACAGGGTAGGGAGCAGTACTTC. Full variable domain (missing parts from reference TRBV19 and TRBJ2-7): DGGITQSPKYLFRKEGQNVTLSCEQNLNHDAMYWYRQDPGQGLRLIYYSQIVNDFQKGDIAEGYSVSREKKESFPLTVTSAQKNPTAFYLCASSPGQGREQYFGPGTRLTVT.

The chain uses TRBV29-1 and TRBJ2-1, with 7 bases lining up with TRBD1. This CDR3 is built from 15 residues. Germline V CDR1 and CDR2: SQVTM, ANQGSEA. With V trimmed by 2 bases and J by 4 bases, 8 bases remained unmatched. The CDR3 sequence is CSVELTGQPYNEQFF. The CDR3 DNA reads TGCAGCGTTGAACTGACGGGACAGCCGTACAATGAGCAGTTCTTC.

This clone has just one count. The gene calls are TRBV6-5 and TRBJ2-7, with 8 bases identical to TRBD2. This CDR3 is built from 14 residues. Unmatched junction bases numbered 9, after V lost 7 bases and J lost 4 bases. Germline loops: CDR1 MNHEY, CDR2 SVGAGI. In nucleotides, the CDR3 is TGTGCCAGCAATAGACGGGAGGGCCCTTACGAGCAGTACTTC. Translating it yields CASNRREGPYEQYF.

The chain is built from TRBV19 and TRBJ2-7; D may be TRBD1 (6 bases). The CDR3 is 15 amino acids. V lost 4 bases and J lost 3, with 16 bases in between. Germline V gene data show CDR1 as LNHDA and CDR2 as SQIVND (reference sequence). The chain's CDR3 is CASSKSGAEYYEQYF. CDR3 nucleotide sequence: TGTGCCAGTAGTAAATCAGGGGCAGAATACTACGAGCAGTACTTC.

CDR3 in DNA: TGTGCCAGCAGTTTAGGACAGGGTCCCTACGAGCAGTACTTC. The encoded protein is CASSLGQGPYEQYF. V usage is TRBV6-5 and J usage is TRBJ2-7, with 8 positions matching TRBD1. This CDR3 contains 14 residues. Per germline, CDR1 MNHEY and CDR2 SVGAGI. V shed 4 bases, J shed 2 bases, and the junction held 4 bases outside the gene matches.